This T cell receptor (beta chain) was captured in a study of blood T cell repertoires in COVID-19. Some clones are missing from TCRdb's copy, which holds only in-frame ones; the method was immunoSEQ multiplex PCR. The table lists hundreds of thousands of clones, approximately 86% of them singletons. Germline assignment: CDR1 KGHSH and CDR2 LQKENI. Trimming took 3 bases from V and 0 from J; bases not matched to a gene: 19. The CDR3 length is 21 residues. The specimen sequenced was PBMCs or T cells enriched from blood (not recorded which). The clonotype comes from a woman aged 30 to 39 who had recovered from COVID-19. The rearrangement uses TRBV18 and TRBJ1-5; 8 bases align to TRBD1. The CDR3 loop reads CASSPTPDGQGGSYSNQPQHF. In DNA form, the CDR3 reads TGTGCCAGCTCACCGACCCCTGATGGACAGGGTGGGTCTTATAGCAATCAGCCCCAGCATTTT. Full variable domain (missing parts from reference TRBV18 and TRBJ1-5): NAGVMQNPRHLVRRRGQEARLRCSPMKGHSHVYWYRQLPEEGLKFMVYLQKENIIDESGMPKERFSAEFPKEGPSILRIQQVVRGDSAAYFCASSPTPDGQGGSYSNQPQHFGDGTRLSIL.